The 14 T cell receptor beta chains reported below all come from one sample, sequenced in a study of T cells in Graves' hyperthyroidism and ophthalmopathy (dated by TCRdb to between 2018 and 2021). Receptor libraries were prepared by multiplex PCR. The instrument given in TCRdb is Illumina HiSeq 2000. The TCR beta CDR3 regions were amplified from RNA transcripts. The first round of RT-PCR for the TCR CDR3 was performed with the HTBI primer set and the Qiagen OneStep RT-PCR kit. In TCRdb, the public reads were trimmed at Q25 with fastp and aligned with MiXCR, with productive beta chains retained. When rows share a CDR3 protein, they turn into one entry using the most common DNA and genes. The sample profile shows about 680,000 distinct CDR3 sequences; 30% to 40% of them were found once. Together, the top ten hold about a third of the sample. The sample taken for sequencing was blood. The receptors derive from a middle-aged woman with Graves' hyperthyroidism.

V is TRBV10-3 and J is TRBJ1-5; 7 bases align to TRBD1. V gave up 0 bases and J gave up 4 bases; unmatched junction bases: 3. The CDR3 has 15 amino acids. Germline loops: CDR1 ENHRY, CDR2 SYGVKD. As DNA, the CDR3 is TGTGCCATCAGTGAGTCGACAGGGAGAAATCAGCCCCAGCATTTT. As protein: CAISESTGRNQPQHF.

J is TRBJ1-4 and V is TRBV12-3 or TRBV12-4, with D unclear. This CDR3 has 13 residues. With 6 bases removed from V and 3 bases from J, the gap between germline ends came to 8 bases. The CDR3 region has the DNA TGTGCCAGCAGAAGCGGGTCTAATGAAAAACTGTTTTTT. Amino acid sequence: CASRSGSNEKLFF.

This clonotype was counted only a few times. The chain carries TRBV4-3 and TRBJ1-2; D might be TRBD1 (6 bases). Per germline, CDR1 LGHNA and CDR2 YSLEER. V lost 1 base, J lost 0 bases, and 18 bases lay in between. CDR3 length: 18 amino acids. CDR3 DNA: TGCGCCAGCAGCCAAGTGGGGGGCAGGGGAGCAGCTAACTATGGCTACACCTTC. It is translated as CASSQVGGRGAANYGYTF.

As regards this clonotype: A read error may be the cause here, since a much bigger clone is one base away. This chain connects TRBV7-2 to TRBJ1-1; D gene ambiguous. This CDR3 is 14 amino acids long. Looked up from germline, CDR1 is SGHTA and CDR2 is FQGNSA. The CDR3 DNA reads TGTGTCAGCGCGCGGGGTGGCCAGAACACTGAAGCTTTCTTT. Its protein is CVSARGGQNTEAFF.

This clonotype was recorded many times. CDR3 region: CASSLGRAGMNTEAFF. CDR3 bases: TGTGCCAGCAGCTTAGGTCGGGCAGGGATGAACACTGAAGCTTTCTTT. The rearrangement uses TRBV7-9 and TRBJ1-1; D perhaps matches TRBD1 (5 bases). The CDR3 consists of 16 residues. Germline values: CDR1 SEHNR, CDR2 FQNEAQ (reference sequence). The V and J ends lost 1 base and 0 bases respectively, with 12 bases between them.

This clonotype has a handful of counts. CDR3 in DNA: TGTGCCACCAGCAGAGATCCTAGCGGGAAAGGATTCACCGGGGAGCTGTTTTTT. It yields the protein CATSRDPSGKGFTGELFF. This chain joins TRBV15 and TRBJ2-2; 9 bases agree with TRBD2. CDR1 is LNHNV, CDR2 YYDKDF, per germline (reference sequence). The CDR3 has 18 residues. V was clipped by 0 bases and J by 4 bases; unmatched bases: 9.

The table lists this clonotype with many counts. The CDR3 region is CASSYSPGAYEQYF. The CDR3 nucleotides are TGTGCCAGCAGCTACAGTCCCGGCGCCTACGAGCAGTACTTC. The V call is TRBV7-2, the J call TRBJ2-7; D is ambiguous. Between the trimmed V and J ends, which lost 4 bases and 2 bases, there was a span of 12 bases. Per germline, CDR1 SGHTA and CDR2 FQGNSA. CDR3 length: 14 residues.

With respect to this clonotype: This may stem from a read error, because a much larger clone lies one nucleotide away. The V gene is TRBV20-1, the J gene TRBJ1-5; the D is unclear. From germline, CDR1 is DFQATT and CDR2 SNEGSKA (reference sequence). Trimming took 4 bases from V and 0 from J, leaving 19 bases between them. The CDR3 is 17 amino acids. The CDR3 DNA reads as TGCAGTGCTACAACAAGGGCGGGTACAGTTAGCAATCAGCCCCAGCATTTT. This codes for CSATTRAGTVSNQPQHF.

This clonotype showed up just a few times. This chain uses TRBV6-5 with TRBJ1-5; no definite D call. Trimming took 7 bases from V and 7 from J, leaving 14 bases between them. Germline-derived CDR1 and CDR2 are MNHEY and SVGAGI. The CDR3 is 13 residues long. Here the CDR3 DNA reads TGTGCCAGCATCGAAACGCCGACACAGCCCCAGCATTTT. Its translation is CASIETPTQPQHF.

V is TRBV11-2 and J is TRBJ1-6; weak D call: TRBD1 (5 bases). Per the germline V gene, CDR1 is SGHAT and CDR2 is FQNNGV. V lost 1 base to trimming and J lost 8 bases, with 21 bases between them. The length of the CDR3 is 18 residues. The CDR3 protein is CASSLGERRAGGHSPLHF. The CDR3 nucleotides are TGTGCCAGCAGCTTAGGGGAGAGGAGGGCCGGGGGTCATTCACCCCTCCACTTT.

Concerning this clonotype itself: The junction does not match germline at one end; this may be a read error. This chain links TRBV2 with TRBJ1-5; 7 bases line up with TRBD1. The CDR3 runs 15 residues. The germline gives CDR1 SNHLY, CDR2 FYNNEI. In DNA, the CDR3 is TGTGTCAGCAGGGGAAGGACAGGACTAAATCAGCCCCAGCATTTT. The encoded protein is CVSRGRTGLNQPQHF.

This clonotype was counted between two and nine times. J is TRBJ1-2 and V is TRBV20-1; D unresolved. Germline CDR1 and CDR2: DFQATT and SNEGSKA (reference sequence). The CDR3 has 13 amino acids. Trimming removed 6 bases from V and 2 bases from J, with 13 bases in between. CDR3 nucleotide sequence: TGCAGTGCCCCGGCGCGGGTGAACTATGGCTACACCTTC. The encoded protein is CSAPARVNYGYTF.

As concerns this clonotype: This may be a read error: a much more frequent sequence differs by one nucleotide. This chain uses TRBV20-1 with TRBJ2-7, with 8 bases fitting TRBD2. The junction had 14 bases not matched to a gene; V was cut back by 7 bases and J by 3 bases. This CDR3 has 15 residues. Germline values: CDR1 DFQATT, CDR2 SNEGSKA (reference sequence). In DNA form, the CDR3 reads TGCAGTGAGCCGAAGGTGGCTAGCGGGTACTACGAGCAGTACTTC. As protein: CSEPKVASGYYEQYF.

The sample holds many counts of this clonotype. J is TRBJ1-6 and V is TRBV10-3; unclear D gene. Deletions cut 3 bases from V and 11 bases from J, with 14 bases between. The CDR3 is 14 residues long. Looked up from germline, CDR1 is ENHRY and CDR2 is SYGVKD. The CDR3 sequence is CAISDGDADPPLHF. The DNA for the CDR3 is TGTGCCATCAGTGATGGCGACGCCGATCCACCCCTCCACTTT.